A selection of T cell receptor beta chains follows, all from one sample in a study of blood T cell repertoires in COVID-19. Libraries were prepared by immunoSEQ multiplex PCR; TCRdb keeps only in-frame clonotypes and omits some of them. This table has under 200,000 clones, approximately 81% appearing once. Material: peripheral blood. These receptors were taken from a woman older than 75 with acute or convalescent COVID-19. Each CDR3 is given with its conserved first and last residue. A D gene is named only where the DNA matches it firmly. Clone size, where shown, is once, few, many, or a class for clones that have expanded.

-	-	TRBV7-2	TRBJ2-5	CASSLDFQTQYF	TGTGCCAGCAGCTTAGACTTCCAGACCCAGTACTTC
-	-	TRBV25-1	TRBJ1-1	CASSPGVRRSNTEAFF	TGTGCCAGCAGTCCTGGAGTTAGAAGATCGAACACTGAAGCTTTCTTT
-	TRBD1	TRBV6-9	TRBJ2-7	CASIDPSGTGSYEQYF	TGTGCCAGCATCGACCCCTCCGGGACAGGCAGCTACGAGCAGTACTTC
-	TRBD1	TRBV7-8	TRBJ2-7	CASRPPRWDRGGDEQYF	TGTGCCAGCAGACCCCCCAGGTGGGACAGGGGGGGAGACGAGCAGTACTTC
few	TRBD1	TRBV6-5	TRBJ2-6	CASRPRGFGANVLTF	TGTGCCAGCAGGCCCAGGGGGTTTGGGGCCAACGTCCTGACTTTC
-	-	TRBV7-9	TRBJ2-1	CASSLYGGDNEQFF	TGTGCCAGCAGCTTGTATGGCGGAGACAATGAGCAGTTCTTC
once	-	TRBV7-2	TRBJ2-5	CASSNRGVETQYF	TGTGCCAGCAGCAACCGGGGAGTGGAGACCCAGTACTTC
-	TRBD2	TRBV6-5	TRBJ2-7	CASGLPGTSGYEQYF	TGTGCCAGCGGATTGCCGGGGACTAGCGGGTACGAGCAGTACTTC
-	TRBD2	TRBV6-6	TRBJ2-1	CASSHRGTSAFGSNEQFF	TGTGCCAGCAGTCACCGGGGGACTAGCGCTTTTGGTTCCAATGAGCAGTTCTTC
few	TRBD1	TRBV24-1	TRBJ2-2	CATSGNDRAHTGELFF	TGTGCCACCAGTGGGAACGACAGGGCGCACACCGGGGAGCTGTTTTTT
-	-	TRBV9	TRBJ2-1	CASSVQTDSSYNEQFF	TGTGCCAGCAGCGTACAAACGGACTCCTCCTACAATGAGCAGTTCTTC
-	TRBD1	TRBV18	TRBJ2-5	CASSRDRVETQYF	TGTGCCAGCTCACGAGACAGGGTTGAGACCCAGTACTTC
-	-	TRBV9	TRBJ1-2	CASSVATRGNYGYTF	TGTGCCAGCAGCGTAGCGACCAGGGGAAACTATGGCTACACCTTC
-	-	TRBV2	TRBJ2-7	CASKRAEGGEQYF	TGTGCCAGCAAGAGGGCGGAGGGAGGCGAGCAGTACTTC
-	-	TRBV6-5	TRBJ2-5	CASSYGQGLQETQYF	TGTGCCAGCAGTTACGGGCAGGGGCTACAAGAGACCCAGTACTTC
-	TRBD2	TRBV24-1	TRBJ2-3	CATSAFSGGAQYF	TGTGCCACCAGTGCTTTCAGCGGGGGGGCGCAGTATTTT
-	TRBD2	TRBV7-8	TRBJ2-7	CASSPPLAGTSYEQYF	TGTGCCAGCAGCCCCCCACTAGCGGGTACCTCCTACGAGCAGTACTTC